This TCR beta chain was observed in a study of CD8 T cells in Susac syndrome. Peripheral blood CD8+ and CD4+ T cells were profiled by TCR beta sequencing. Negative isolation yielded CD4+ and CD8+ T cells, and FACS enriched TEMRA cells. RNA totalling about 0.5 to 1 ug underwent reverse transcription with random hexamers. The method of amplification for TCR beta CDR3 was immunoSEQ multiplex PCR, covering 54 Vbeta and 13 Jbeta. MiXCR was run by TCRdb on the immunoSEQ multiplex PCR reads, yielding one entry per CDR3 protein. The data hold about 400,000 distinct CDR3 sequences, with around 85% observed a single time. Per germline, CDR1 SGHNT and CDR2 YYREEE (reference sequence). The V end lost 6 bases, the J end lost 1 base, and 10 bases lay between the germline ends. The CDR3 runs to 13 residues.

The sequence was collected from a human donor with multiple sclerosis. The J gene is TRBJ1-1, the V gene TRBV5-4, with D uncertain. The material sequenced was CD8+ T cells from PBMCs. CDR3 DNA: TGTGCCAGCACTGAGGGAACGAACACTGAAGCTTTCTTT. Translated, it gives CASTEGTNTEAFF.